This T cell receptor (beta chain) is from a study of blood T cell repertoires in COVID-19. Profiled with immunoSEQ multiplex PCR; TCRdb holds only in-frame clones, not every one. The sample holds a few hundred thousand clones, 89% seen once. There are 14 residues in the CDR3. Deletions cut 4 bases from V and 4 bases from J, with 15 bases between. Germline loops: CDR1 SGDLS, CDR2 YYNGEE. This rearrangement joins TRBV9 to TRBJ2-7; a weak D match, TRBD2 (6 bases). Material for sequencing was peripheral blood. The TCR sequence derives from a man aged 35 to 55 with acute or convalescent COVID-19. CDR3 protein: CASSPRDGGYEQYF. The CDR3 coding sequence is TGTGCCAGCAGCCCCCGGGACGGGGGTTACGAGCAGTACTTC.